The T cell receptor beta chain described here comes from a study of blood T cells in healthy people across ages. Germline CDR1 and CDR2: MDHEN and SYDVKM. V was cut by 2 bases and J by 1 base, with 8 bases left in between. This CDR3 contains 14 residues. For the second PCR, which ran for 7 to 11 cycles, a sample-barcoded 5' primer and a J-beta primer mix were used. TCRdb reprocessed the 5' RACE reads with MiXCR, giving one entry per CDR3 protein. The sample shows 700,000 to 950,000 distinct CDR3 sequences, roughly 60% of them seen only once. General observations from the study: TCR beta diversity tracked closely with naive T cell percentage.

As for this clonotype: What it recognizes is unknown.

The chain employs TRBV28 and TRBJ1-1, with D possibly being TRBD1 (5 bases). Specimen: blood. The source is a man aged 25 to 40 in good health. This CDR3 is CASSLDSPNTEAFF. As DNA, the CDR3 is TGTGCCAGCAGTTTAGACAGCCCGAACACTGAAGCTTTCTTT.